Each of the 23 T cell receptor beta chains below was sequenced from the same sample in a study of CD4 T cells in relation to SARS-CoV-2 and coronaviruses. TCRdb's table, derived via immunoSEQ multiplex PCR, lists solely in-frame clones and lacks some. The sample lists fewer than 20,000 clones; 74% were seen once. Unexposed donor CD4+ T cells date from about 2011-2018, before the COVID-19 pandemic. CD4+ T cells were isolated from the cells after around eleven days of culture. Their recognized antigens are unknown. Sequenced input: CD4+ T cells from PBMCs, cultured in vitro. The source of these receptors is a human donor in good health.

V and J are TRBV10-1 and TRBJ2-1; 7 bases are a match to TRBD2. Germline lookup yields CDR1 WNHNN and CDR2 SYGVQD (reference sequence). The CDR3 is 14 residues long. V trimming: 0 bases; J trimming: 10 bases; junction bases outside the gene matches: 6. This chain's CDR3 is CASSESMGGDEQFF. CDR3 nucleotide sequence: TGCGCCAGCAGTGAGTCGATGGGGGGGGACGAGCAGTTCTTC.

The rearrangement joins TRBV12-3 or TRBV12-4 to TRBJ2-7; D unclear. This CDR3 has 12 residues. Trimming removed 6 bases from V and 4 bases from J, with 10 bases in between. The CDR3 spells CASSPPGYEQYF. The CDR3 DNA follows: TGTGCCAGCAGCCCCCCCGGGTACGAGCAGTACTTC.

The rearrangement uses TRBV11-2 and TRBJ2-1; D possibly corresponds to TRBD1 (6 bases). CDR1 and CDR2 (germline): SGHAT, FQNNGV. Trimming left V 3 bases short and J 7 bases short, with 16 bases between. The CDR3 covers 15 residues. For the CDR3, the DNA is TGTGCCAGCAGCTTTGCCGGGACAACTGGAAATGAGCAGTTCTTC. Amino acid sequence: CASSFAGTTGNEQFF.

This clone was counted between two and nine times. V usage is TRBV11-2 and J usage is TRBJ1-6; TRBD1 might be the D (5 bases). The CDR3 has 14 residues. Germline CDR1 is SGHAT and CDR2 is FQNNGV. V was trimmed by 0 bases and J by 9 bases, leaving 9 bases between them. The CDR3 loop reads CASSLDRDGSPLHF. In DNA form, the CDR3 reads TGTGCCAGCAGCTTAGACAGGGATGGTTCACCCCTCCACTTT.

The chain couples TRBV5-5 to TRBJ1-2, with D maybe TRBD1 (6 bases). Germline CDR1 is SGHKS and CDR2 is YYEKEE (reference sequence). The CDR3 spans 17 residues. The V and J ends lost 0 bases and 4 bases respectively, with 19 bases between them. CDR3 coding DNA: TGTGCCAGCAGCTTGGTTCGGGGGGCGCAGCCCACCTATGGCTACACCTTC. Amino acid sequence: CASSLVRGAQPTYGYTF.

The rearrangement links TRBV9 to TRBJ2-2; 8 positions agree with TRBD2. The V gene's germline CDR1 is SGDLS and CDR2 YYNGEE. V lost 2 bases, J lost 4 bases, and 10 bases stayed unmatched. The CDR3 runs to 17 residues. The CDR3 bases are TGTGCCAGCAGCGTCGGACGGGGACTAGAGGGCACCGGGGAGCTGTTTTTT. It yields the protein CASSVGRGLEGTGELFF.

This clone turned up a few times. The chain recombines TRBV5-4 with TRBJ1-6; the match to TRBD1 covers 7 bases. V shed 1 base and J 10 bases; nucleotides not matched to a gene: 5. Germline V gene lookup returns CDR1 SGHNT and CDR2 YYREEE (reference sequence). The CDR3 runs 14 residues. The chain's CDR3 is CASSLRDSRSPLHF. CDR3 nucleotides: TGTGCCAGCAGCTTGAGGGACAGCCGGTCACCCCTCCACTTT. The entire variable domain, with the rest obtained from reference TRBV5-4 and TRBJ1-6, is as follows: ETGVTQSPTHLIKTRGQQVTLRCSSQSGHNTVSWYQQALGQGPQFIFQYYREEENGRGNFPPRFSGLQFPNYSSELNVNALELDDSALYLCASSLRDSRSPLHFGNGTRLTVT.

The chain employs TRBV7-9 and TRBJ2-2; D ambiguous. CDR3 size: 14 residues. V dropped 2 bases and J dropped 2 bases, with 6 bases sitting between them. Germline CDR1 is SEHNR and CDR2 is FQNEAQ (reference sequence). Here the CDR3 reads CASSLRTNTGELFF. DNA for the CDR3: TGTGCCAGCAGCTTACGGACCAACACCGGGGAGCTGTTTTTT.

The gene calls are TRBV12-3 or TRBV12-4 and TRBJ1-2; 7 nucleotides align to TRBD1. This CDR3 has 13 residues. The V and J ends lost 5 bases and 3 bases, in that order; junction bases with no gene match: 3. CDR3 in amino acids: CASSRQGHYGYTF. The CDR3 nucleotides are TGTGCCAGCAGTCGACAGGGCCACTATGGCTACACCTTC.

The CDR3 DNA reads TGTGCCAGCAGCTTGCCCAGCGGCAAAAACACCGGGGAGCTGTTTTTT. It specifies CASSLPSGKNTGELFF. The rearrangement joins TRBV5-4 to TRBJ2-2; the D gene is possibly TRBD2 (5 bases). V was cut by 1 base and J by 2 bases, with 12 bases left in between. The CDR3 extends over 16 amino acids. Germline CDR1 reads SGHNT; CDR2 reads YYREEE (reference sequence).

V is TRBV18 and J is TRBJ1-1, with 7 bases aligning to TRBD1. The CDR3 loop spans 15 amino acids. Germline V gene lookup returns CDR1 KGHSH and CDR2 LQKENI. Trimming cost V 3 bases and J 1 base; bases outside gene matches: 5. CDR3: CASSPQGESNTEAFF. In DNA, the CDR3 is TGTGCCAGCTCACCCCAGGGGGAATCGAACACTGAAGCTTTCTTT.

This chain uses TRBV11-3 with TRBJ2-7; 8 nucleotides align to TRBD2. Germline V lookup: CDR1 SGHNT, CDR2 YENEEA. The CDR3 length is 15 residues. V lost 5 bases, J lost 3 bases, and 9 bases stayed unmatched. Written as DNA, the CDR3 is TGTGCCAGCAGCGATACTAGCGGAGACCTCTACGAGCAGTACTTC. It is translated as CASSDTSGDLYEQYF. Together with reference TRBV11-3 and TRBJ2-7, the CDR3 gives the full variable domain: EAGVVQSPRYKIIEKKQPVAFWCNPISGHNTLYWYLQNLGQGPELLIRYENEEAVDDSQLPKDRFSAERLKGVDSTLKIQPAELGDSAVYLCASSDTSGDLYEQYFGPGTRLTVT.

The J gene is TRBJ2-7, the V gene TRBV11-2, with D possibly being TRBD2 (5 bases). The V end lost 5 bases, the J end lost 7 bases, and 24 bases lay between the germline ends. The V gene's germline CDR1 is SGHAT and CDR2 FQNNGV. The length of the CDR3 is 16 residues. CDR3 DNA sequence: TGTGCCAGCAGCCCACTCCGCCCACCCATTCGGAGGGAGCAGTACTTC. Protein: CASSPLRPPIRREQYF. The complete variable domain, with remaining parts taken from reference TRBV11-2 and TRBJ2-7, reads EAGVAQSPRYKIIEKRQSVAFWCNPISGHATLYWYQQILGQGPKLLIQFQNNGVVDDSQLPKDRFSAERLKGVDSTLKIQPAKLEDSAVYLCASSPLRPPIRREQYFGPGTRLTVT.

The CDR3 reads CASSRGGASIETQYF. CDR3 coding DNA: TGTGCCAGTTCCCGGGGGGGGGCTAGTATAGAGACCCAGTACTTC. The chain uses TRBV6-5 and TRBJ2-5, with 8 bases lining up with TRBD2. The trim removed 9 bases at V and 4 bases at J, leaving 13 bases unmatched. Germline-derived CDR1 and CDR2 are MNHEY and SVGAGI. The CDR3 covers 15 residues.

The V and J genes are TRBV7-8 and TRBJ2-7; D may be TRBD2 (7 bases). CDR1 SGHVS and CDR2 FQNEAQ come from the germline V gene. This CDR3 region has 14 residues. Trimming cost V 0 bases and J 7 bases, with 13 bases left between them. CDR3 bases: TGTGCCAGCAGCTTAGCGCGGGGGCCGGGGGAGCAGTACTTC. Amino acids: CASSLARGPGEQYF.

This clone was observed a few times. V and J are TRBV19 and TRBJ1-2; D perhaps matches TRBD1 (5 bases). V gave up 7 bases and J gave up 6 bases, with 18 bases separating them. The CDR3 extends over 14 amino acids. Germline values: CDR1 LNHDA, CDR2 SQIVND (reference sequence). CDR3 sequence reads: CASTIVRAENGYTF. The CDR3 bases are TGTGCCAGTACAATTGTCAGGGCCGAGAATGGCTACACCTTC.

The chain employs TRBV7-9 and TRBJ2-1; D is uncertain. V was pared by 3 bases and J by 5 bases, with 11 bases between. The CDR3 covers 14 residues. Germline V lookup: CDR1 SEHNR, CDR2 FQNEAQ (reference sequence). CDR3 in DNA: TGTGCCAGCAGCTTGACGTCCGAAAACAATGAGCAGTTCTTC. Amino acid sequence: CASSLTSENNEQFF. Complete variable domain (other parts from reference TRBV7-9 and TRBJ2-1): DTGVSQNPRHKITKRGQNVTFRCDPISEHNRLYWYRQTLGQGPEFLTYFQNEAQLEKSRLLSDRFSAERPKGSFSTLEIQRTEQGDSAMYLCASSLTSENNEQFFGPGTRLTVL.

This clone was detected once. This chain uses TRBV4-3 with TRBJ2-5; D gene ambiguous. The V end lost 1 base, the J end lost 0 bases, and 3 bases lay between the germline ends. The CDR3 runs 13 residues. The germline CDR1 and CDR2 sequences are LGHNA and YSLEER. The CDR3 sequence is CASSQAYQETQYF. As DNA, the CDR3 is TGCGCCAGCAGCCAAGCTTACCAAGAGACCCAGTACTTC.

This clone was detected only a few times. This sequence joins TRBV6-5 and TRBJ1-1, with 11 bases identical to TRBD1. The CDR3 loop spans 14 amino acids. The germline CDR1 and CDR2 sequences are MNHEY and SVGAGI. V lost 8 bases to trimming and J lost 10 bases; unmatched junction nucleotides: 12. CDR3 amino acids: CASSLGGQGVAAFF. The CDR3 bases are TGTGCCAGCTCTCTAGGGGGACAGGGGGTTGCAGCTTTCTTT.

The chain combines TRBV27 with TRBJ2-5; D gene ambiguous. Deletions cut 5 bases from V and 5 bases from J, with 9 bases between. Germline values: CDR1 MNHEY, CDR2 SMNVEV (reference sequence). This CDR3 comprises 12 residues. CDR3 DNA: TGTGCCAGCAGTACCTCCGGGGAGACCCAGTACTTC. It translates to CASSTSGETQYF.

The V gene is TRBV11-2, the J gene TRBJ1-3, with D unclear. In germline, CDR1 is SGHAT, CDR2 FQNNGV. Trimming removed 5 bases at V and 2 bases at J, with 22 bases between. There are 18 residues in the CDR3. The CDR3 sequence: CASSTRAAGGTTGNTIYF. The CDR3 DNA is TGTGCCAGCAGCACGCGGGCCGCCGGAGGTACCACTGGAAACACCATATATTTT.

The chain links TRBV7-8 to TRBJ1-5; D gene unclear. The CDR3 runs to 13 residues. V lost 4 bases to trimming and J lost 3 bases, with 7 bases between them. Germline CDR1 is SGHVS and CDR2 is FQNEAQ. The CDR3 reads CASSSTHNQPQHF. The CDR3 DNA reads TGTGCCAGCAGCTCCACACACAATCAGCCCCAGCATTTT.

In its sample, this clone was seen a few times. The V call is TRBV6-1, the J call TRBJ2-3; either TRBD1 or TRBD2 may fit D (6 bases each). Germline CDR1 and CDR2: MNHNS and SASEGT. Between the trimmed V and J ends, which lost 1 base and 6 bases, there was a span of 14 bases. The CDR3 totals 15 residues. The CDR3 loop reads CASSEGGGPPDTQYF. The CDR3 region has the DNA TGTGCCAGCAGTGAAGGAGGGGGGCCCCCTGATACGCAGTATTTT.